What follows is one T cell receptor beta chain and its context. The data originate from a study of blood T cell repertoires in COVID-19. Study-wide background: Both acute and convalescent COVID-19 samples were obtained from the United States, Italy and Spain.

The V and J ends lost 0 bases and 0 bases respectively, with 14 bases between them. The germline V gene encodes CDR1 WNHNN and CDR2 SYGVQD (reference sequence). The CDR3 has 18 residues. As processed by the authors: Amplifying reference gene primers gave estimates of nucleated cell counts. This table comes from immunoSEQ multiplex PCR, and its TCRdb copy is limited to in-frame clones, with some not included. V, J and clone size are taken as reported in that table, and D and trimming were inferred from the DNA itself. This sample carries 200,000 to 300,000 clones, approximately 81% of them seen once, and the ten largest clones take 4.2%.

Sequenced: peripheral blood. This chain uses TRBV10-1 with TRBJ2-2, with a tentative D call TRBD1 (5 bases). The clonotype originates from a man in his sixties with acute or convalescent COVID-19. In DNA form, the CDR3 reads TGCGCCAGCAGTGAGTCAAGATGGGGCGAAGCGAACACCGGGGAGCTGTTTTTT. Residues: CASSESRWGEANTGELFF.